This T cell receptor (beta chain) was identified during a study of T cells in Graves' hyperthyroidism and ophthalmopathy. Germline lookup yields CDR1 SGHNT and CDR2 YENEEA. The CDR3 runs to 15 residues. Amplification of TCR beta CDR3 regions used RNA as the template. First-round RT-PCR with HTBI primers amplified the TCR CDR3 region. TCRdb called the multiplex PCR reads again in MiXCR, with one record for every CDR3 protein. The data hold some 350,000 distinct CDR3 sequences, with around 14% observed a single time. Note on this clonotype: Antigen unknown. One end of the junction is discordant with germline, which a read error may explain.

The study, taken as a whole, reports: Peripheral blood also featured most of the thyroid clonotypes expanded above 0.001.

This sequence was found in a young woman with Graves' hyperthyroidism that later progressed to Graves' ophthalmopathy. The gene calls are TRBV11-3 and TRBJ2-2; tentative D call: TRBD1 (6 bases). The material sequenced was blood. CDR3 nucleotides: TGTGCCAGCAGCTTAGACAACAGGGTTACCGGGGAGCGGTTTTTT. Protein sequence: CASSLDNRVTGERFF.